This T cell receptor beta chain appears in the sequencing data of a study of T cell clonotyping in hematopoietic cell transplantation. Across the study: Pretransplant recipient samples were taken after cytoreduction.

TCRdb's table, derived via immunoSEQ multiplex PCR, lists solely in-frame clones and lacks some. The sample lists more than 25,000 clones; approximately 94% were seen once. Noted time point: recipient sample about 28 days before transplant, after cytoreduction. There are 15 residues in the CDR3. Germline lookup yields CDR1 LGHNA and CDR2 YSLEER. The ends lost 1 base at V and 4 bases at J; junction bases unmatched: 2. The sample was peripheral blood mononuclear cells, taken before stem cell transplant. The chain joins TRBV4-3 to TRBJ2-5; 11 bases are a match to TRBD2. The TCR comes from a middle-aged man with acute myeloid leukemia. Some clones in this sample may be carry-over from other donors' samples. As DNA, the CDR3 is TGCGCCAGCAGCCAAGGTGGACTAGCGGGAGAGACCCAGTACTTC. Protein: CASSQGGLAGETQYF.